These 4 T cell receptor beta chains were all obtained from the same sample, sequenced in a study of shared clonotypes between healthy human individuals. Assay: immunoSEQ multiplex PCR; the TCRdb copy retains only in-frame clones and omits some. The table shows 1.6 million or so clones, with around 97% occurring only once. Sample: naive CD4+ T cells sorted from blood. Described subset: CD45RA+ positively selected. Every receptor here comes from a man between 25 and 39 years old in good health.

The genes are TRBV5-4 and TRBJ2-7; 8 bases agree with TRBD1. The CDR3 length is 19 residues. The germline V gene has CDR1 SGHNT and CDR2 YYREEE (reference sequence). V was pared by 4 bases and J by 2 bases, with 20 bases of the junction left unmatched. In nucleotides, the CDR3 is TGTGCCAGCAGCGGAGGTTCTATCCCGGACAGGGAAGAGACCTACGAGCAGTACTTC. Translating gives CASSGGSIPDREETYEQYF.

With respect to this clone: Different DNA sequences within this sample yield the same CDR3. V and J are TRBV29-1 and TRBJ1-1; D remains ambiguous. CDR3 length: 11 amino acids. The germline V gene has CDR1 SQVTM and CDR2 ANQGSEA. V was pared by 4 bases and J by 3 bases, with 6 bases between. The CDR3 DNA is TGCAGCGTTGGAGAAGACACTGAAGCTTTCTTT. Amino acid sequence: CSVGEDTEAFF.

The chain joins TRBV14 to TRBJ2-7, with TRBD2 identical over 7 bases. This CDR3 region has 16 residues. V shed 3 bases and J 6 bases; nucleotides not matched to a gene: 14. Germline V gives CDR1 SGHDN, CDR2 FVKESK. CDR3 DNA: TGTGCCAGCAGCCACAACCGGGACTACCACGGGTTCGAGCAGTACTTC. Protein sequence: CASSHNRDYHGFEQYF.

This chain uses TRBV5-1 with TRBJ1-4, with D possibly TRBD1 on 5 matching bases. The CDR3 has 14 residues. Trimming cost V 6 bases and J 3 bases, with 12 bases left between them. Germline V CDR1 and CDR2: SGHRS, YFSETQ. The CDR3 spells CASKLGTPNEKLFF. CDR3 nucleotide sequence: TGCGCCAGCAAGTTGGGGACGCCTAATGAAAAACTGTTTTTT.